The T cell receptor beta chain under discussion was sequenced for a study of T cells in Graves' hyperthyroidism and ophthalmopathy. Study results and caveats: Clonotypes that were expanded in thyroid above 0.001 mostly appeared in blood too. Separating ophthalmopathy from stable hyperthyroidism was achieved by a 13 V-J model.

Trimming took 4 bases from V and 4 from J; bases not matched to a gene: 12. The CDR3 runs 16 residues. The V gene's germline CDR1 is DFQATT and CDR2 SNEGSKA (reference sequence). There are many counts of this clonotype. Antigen unknown. The source material, RNA transcripts, was used to amplify TCR beta CDR3 regions. TCR CDR3 underwent first-round RT-PCR with the HTBI primer set. In TCRdb, the multiplex PCR reads were re-called with MiXCR into one record per CDR3 protein. The table shows a few hundred thousand distinct CDR3 sequences, with less than 15% occurring only once. Over 18 months, lack of ophthalmopathy progression marked Graves' hyperthyroidism as stable.

Sequencing input: blood. This sequence joins TRBV20-1 and TRBJ2-5; 10 bases map to TRBD2. This TCR came from a woman aged 18-29 years with Graves' hyperthyroidism. This CDR3 is CSATLSSGRGGETQYF. The DNA of the CDR3 is TGCAGTGCTACCCTATCTAGCGGGAGAGGGGGAGAGACCCAGTACTTC.